This T cell receptor (beta chain) was captured by sequencing in a study of cytomegalovirus exposure and HLA in healthy donors. In the study overall: Earlier, some 180 million T cells were analyzed, and over 95 million unique TCR beta sequences were found among them.

Both 60 Vbeta primers and 13 Jbeta primers went into the PCR. Profiled with immunoSEQ multiplex PCR; TCRdb holds only in-frame clones, not every one. The sample has some 130,000 clones, 60% to 85% seen once. A remark on this clone: The antigen remains undetermined.

Study-level points and caveats: HLA alleles showed associations with roughly 17,000 TCR beta sequences in a later analysis, at a 0.05 false discovery rate.

This donor has no recorded CMV serostatus. The receptor was isolated from a human donor in good health. The material sequenced was PBMCs.

In DNA form, the CDR3 reads TGTGCCAGCTCACCAGTCTCCGGGACAGTCCAAGAGACCCAGTACTTC. Translated: CASSPVSGTVQETQYF. V gene TRBV18 combines with J gene TRBJ2-5, with 7 bases matching TRBD1. Per the germline V gene, CDR1 is KGHSH and CDR2 is LQKENI. The CDR3 is 16 amino acids. J lost 1 base, V lost 2 bases, and 7 bases had no gene match.